Listed below are T cell receptor beta chains from one sample, sequenced in a study of cytomegalovirus exposure and HLA in healthy donors. Repertoires were generated with immunoSEQ multiplex PCR, while TCRdb's copy carries only in-frame clones and drops some. Across just over 150,000 clones, the top ten clones capture 1% to 1.5% of the sample. Sequencing was carried out using PBMCs. The receptors here all came from a woman aged 60-75 years in good health and CMV-seronegative. The CDR3 runs from the conserved cysteine through the conserved F or W. The D gene is left open where the match is weak.

>TRBJ1-2|TRBV9|TRBD1
TGTGCCAGCAGCGTAGGACAGGGGATAGGCTATGGCTACACCTTC
CASSVGQGIGYGYTF
>TRBJ2-7|TRBV5-1|TRBD1
TGCGCCAGCAGCTTGGGCACAGGGGCCGCCTACGAGCAGTACTTC
CASSLGTGAAYEQYF
>TRBJ1-1|TRBV4-1|.
TGCGCCAGCAGCCAAGTGGCGAACACTGAAGCTTTCTTT
CASSQVANTEAFF
>TRBJ2-2|TRBV10-1|.
TGCGCCACCCAGGAGGGAACCGGGGAGCTGTTTTTT
CATQEGTGELFF
>TRBJ1-1|TRBV10-3|.
TGTGCCATCAAGCGGACGGTCGGTGGAAACACTGAAGCTTTCTTT
CAIKRTVGGNTEAFF
>TRBJ1-4|TRBV19|TRBD1
TGTGCCAGTAGCCACAACCCAGGGACAGGGAAGGAAAAACTGTTTTTT
CASSHNPGTGKEKLFF
>TRBJ1-2|TRBV5-1|.
TGCGCCAGCAGCTTGGGACAGCCTTTTAACTATGGCTACACCTTC
CASSLGQPFNYGYTF
>TRBJ2-2|TRBV5-1|TRBD2
TGCGCCAGCAGCTTGGCCCCAGCGGGGGCCGCGAACACCGGGGAGCTGTTTTTT
CASSLAPAGAANTGELFF
>TRBJ1-1|TRBV19|TRBD1
TGTGCCAGTACGGACAGGGCGAACACTGAAGCTTTCTTT
CASTDRANTEAFF
>TRBJ2-5|TRBV2|.
TGTGCCAGCAGGGGGATTGCAGGGCGGGATCAAGAGACCCAGTACTTC
CASRGIAGRDQETQYF
>TRBJ1-6|TRBV5-1|.
TGCGCCAGCAGCTTGGGAAGGTACGGGCAGGGAAGAAATTCACCCCTCCACTTT
CASSLGRYGQGRNSPLHF
>TRBJ2-5|TRBV7-3|TRBD2
TGTGCCAGCAGCTTAGCGACTAGCGGGAGGGAAGTGAAGCACTTC
CASSLATSGREVKHF
>TRBJ1-1|TRBV29-1|.
TGCAGCGTTGAAGGCAGAGGAACTGAAGCTTTCTTT
CSVEGRGTEAFF
>TRBJ2-5|TRBV9|.
TGTGCCAGCAGCGTCGGGGTAAGCGAGACCCAGTACTTC
CASSVGVSETQYF
>TRBJ1-2|TRBV29-1|TRBD1
TGCAGCGCCCGACAGGGCGGAACGACTAACTATGGCTACACCTTC
CSARQGGTTNYGYTF
>TRBJ1-3|TRBV5-1|.
TGCGCCAGCAGCCAGAACCGGGAAAGCAACTCTGGAAACACCATATATTTT
CASSQNRESNSGNTIYF
>TRBJ1-3|TRBV9|.
TGTGCCAGCAGCCCCTATCCCGGAAACACCATATATTTT
CASSPYPGNTIYF
>TRBJ2-2|TRBV27|TRBD2
TGTGCCAGCAGATCTCTAGCGGGGGGGCTCGCCGGGGAGCTGTTTTTT
CASRSLAGGLAGELFF
>TRBJ2-7|TRBV6-5|TRBD1
TGTGCCAGCAGTTTCACGGGACAGGGTCCCTACGAGCAGTACTTC
CASSFTGQGPYEQYF
>TRBJ1-2|TRBV19|.
TGTGCCAGTAGGTGGGAGAGAGGCTACACCTTC
CASRWERGYTF
>TRBJ2-3|TRBV5-4|.
TGTGCCAGCAGCACTCGGGACTTTACAGATACGCAGTATTTT
CASSTRDFTDTQYF
>TRBJ2-2|TRBV20-1|.
TGCAGTGCCACCGGAGGGGGACAGTTGTTTTTT
CSATGGGQLFF
>TRBJ1-2|TRBV7-8|.
TGTGCCAGCAGCTTAGCGGGGGCCCTTAACTATGGCTACACCTTC
CASSLAGALNYGYTF
>TRBJ2-7|TRBV7-9|TRBD1
TGTGCCAGCAGCTCCCAGGGGGTATCCTACGAGCAGTACTTC
CASSSQGVSYEQYF
>TRBJ2-3|TRBV5-6|TRBD2
TGTGCCAGCAGCTTTGGTAGCGGGGACCTCACAGATACGCAGTATTTT
CASSFGSGDLTDTQYF
>TRBJ1-6|TRBV18|TRBD1
TGTGCCAGCTCACCGGAGACAGGGAATTCACCCCTCCACTTT
CASSPETGNSPLHF
>TRBJ1-4|TRBV15|.
TGTGCCACCAGCAGAGATCATACAGGGACTAATGAAAAACTGTTTTTT
CATSRDHTGTNEKLFF
>TRBJ1-1|TRBV11-1|TRBD1
TGTGCCAGCAGCCCGAAGCCGGGACAGGGGAACACTGAAGCTTTCTTT
CASSPKPGQGNTEAFF
>TRBJ2-3|TRBV30|.
TGTGCCTGGACGAAAAGCGGACTCACAGATACGCAGTATTTT
CAWTKSGLTDTQYF
>TRBJ2-1|TRBV19|TRBD2
TGTGCCAGTAGTTTCCCTAGCGGGGTCAGGGGGAATGAGCAGTTCTTC
CASSFPSGVRGNEQFF
>TRBJ2-5|TRBV5-4|TRBD1
TGTGCCAGCAGTCAGACAGGGAAACAAGAGACCCAGTACTTC
CASSQTGKQETQYF
>TRBJ2-3|TRBV28|.
TGTGCCAGCACCACGTCAGGGGCCCTTAGCACAGATACGCAGTATTTT
CASTTSGALSTDTQYF
>TRBJ2-7|TRBV6-6|.
TGTGCCAGCAGTAACCCATCCGGGACACTTGAGCAGTACTTC
CASSNPSGTLEQYF
>TRBJ2-1|TRBV4-2|TRBD2
TGTGCCAGCAGCCAAGGGACTAGCGGGAACAATGAGCAGTTCTTC
CASSQGTSGNNEQFF
>TRBJ1-2|TRBV6-1|.
TGTGCCAGCAGTGAAGCGGGGAGGTATGGCTACACCTTC
CASSEAGRYGYTF
>TRBJ2-2|TRBV7-3|TRBD1
TGTGCCAGCAGCTTACAGGGGGTACCTCGCACCGGGGAGCTGTTTTTT
CASSLQGVPRTGELFF
>TRBJ1-3|TRBV6-6|.
TGTGCCAGCATCCGAGGGACTTCCTCTGGAAACACCATATATTTT
CASIRGTSSGNTIYF
>TRBJ1-1|TRBV5-1|.
TGCGCCAGCAGCTTGGACAGAGTGAACACTGAAGCTTTCTTT
CASSLDRVNTEAFF
>TRBJ2-5|TRBV4-2|.
TGTGCCAGCAGCCAAGACGTACAGGTAGTAGTTGGGCAAGAGACCCAGTACTTC
CASSQDVQVVVGQETQYF
>TRBJ2-5|TRBV30|TRBD2
TGTGCCTGGACGGGCGGGAGGGCCTTAGAGACCCAGTACTTC
CAWTGGRALETQYF
>TRBJ2-1|TRBV7-3|TRBD2
TGTGCCAGCAGCTTGCAGGGGACTAGCGGGAGGCCCAAGTTCTTC
CASSLQGTSGRPKFF